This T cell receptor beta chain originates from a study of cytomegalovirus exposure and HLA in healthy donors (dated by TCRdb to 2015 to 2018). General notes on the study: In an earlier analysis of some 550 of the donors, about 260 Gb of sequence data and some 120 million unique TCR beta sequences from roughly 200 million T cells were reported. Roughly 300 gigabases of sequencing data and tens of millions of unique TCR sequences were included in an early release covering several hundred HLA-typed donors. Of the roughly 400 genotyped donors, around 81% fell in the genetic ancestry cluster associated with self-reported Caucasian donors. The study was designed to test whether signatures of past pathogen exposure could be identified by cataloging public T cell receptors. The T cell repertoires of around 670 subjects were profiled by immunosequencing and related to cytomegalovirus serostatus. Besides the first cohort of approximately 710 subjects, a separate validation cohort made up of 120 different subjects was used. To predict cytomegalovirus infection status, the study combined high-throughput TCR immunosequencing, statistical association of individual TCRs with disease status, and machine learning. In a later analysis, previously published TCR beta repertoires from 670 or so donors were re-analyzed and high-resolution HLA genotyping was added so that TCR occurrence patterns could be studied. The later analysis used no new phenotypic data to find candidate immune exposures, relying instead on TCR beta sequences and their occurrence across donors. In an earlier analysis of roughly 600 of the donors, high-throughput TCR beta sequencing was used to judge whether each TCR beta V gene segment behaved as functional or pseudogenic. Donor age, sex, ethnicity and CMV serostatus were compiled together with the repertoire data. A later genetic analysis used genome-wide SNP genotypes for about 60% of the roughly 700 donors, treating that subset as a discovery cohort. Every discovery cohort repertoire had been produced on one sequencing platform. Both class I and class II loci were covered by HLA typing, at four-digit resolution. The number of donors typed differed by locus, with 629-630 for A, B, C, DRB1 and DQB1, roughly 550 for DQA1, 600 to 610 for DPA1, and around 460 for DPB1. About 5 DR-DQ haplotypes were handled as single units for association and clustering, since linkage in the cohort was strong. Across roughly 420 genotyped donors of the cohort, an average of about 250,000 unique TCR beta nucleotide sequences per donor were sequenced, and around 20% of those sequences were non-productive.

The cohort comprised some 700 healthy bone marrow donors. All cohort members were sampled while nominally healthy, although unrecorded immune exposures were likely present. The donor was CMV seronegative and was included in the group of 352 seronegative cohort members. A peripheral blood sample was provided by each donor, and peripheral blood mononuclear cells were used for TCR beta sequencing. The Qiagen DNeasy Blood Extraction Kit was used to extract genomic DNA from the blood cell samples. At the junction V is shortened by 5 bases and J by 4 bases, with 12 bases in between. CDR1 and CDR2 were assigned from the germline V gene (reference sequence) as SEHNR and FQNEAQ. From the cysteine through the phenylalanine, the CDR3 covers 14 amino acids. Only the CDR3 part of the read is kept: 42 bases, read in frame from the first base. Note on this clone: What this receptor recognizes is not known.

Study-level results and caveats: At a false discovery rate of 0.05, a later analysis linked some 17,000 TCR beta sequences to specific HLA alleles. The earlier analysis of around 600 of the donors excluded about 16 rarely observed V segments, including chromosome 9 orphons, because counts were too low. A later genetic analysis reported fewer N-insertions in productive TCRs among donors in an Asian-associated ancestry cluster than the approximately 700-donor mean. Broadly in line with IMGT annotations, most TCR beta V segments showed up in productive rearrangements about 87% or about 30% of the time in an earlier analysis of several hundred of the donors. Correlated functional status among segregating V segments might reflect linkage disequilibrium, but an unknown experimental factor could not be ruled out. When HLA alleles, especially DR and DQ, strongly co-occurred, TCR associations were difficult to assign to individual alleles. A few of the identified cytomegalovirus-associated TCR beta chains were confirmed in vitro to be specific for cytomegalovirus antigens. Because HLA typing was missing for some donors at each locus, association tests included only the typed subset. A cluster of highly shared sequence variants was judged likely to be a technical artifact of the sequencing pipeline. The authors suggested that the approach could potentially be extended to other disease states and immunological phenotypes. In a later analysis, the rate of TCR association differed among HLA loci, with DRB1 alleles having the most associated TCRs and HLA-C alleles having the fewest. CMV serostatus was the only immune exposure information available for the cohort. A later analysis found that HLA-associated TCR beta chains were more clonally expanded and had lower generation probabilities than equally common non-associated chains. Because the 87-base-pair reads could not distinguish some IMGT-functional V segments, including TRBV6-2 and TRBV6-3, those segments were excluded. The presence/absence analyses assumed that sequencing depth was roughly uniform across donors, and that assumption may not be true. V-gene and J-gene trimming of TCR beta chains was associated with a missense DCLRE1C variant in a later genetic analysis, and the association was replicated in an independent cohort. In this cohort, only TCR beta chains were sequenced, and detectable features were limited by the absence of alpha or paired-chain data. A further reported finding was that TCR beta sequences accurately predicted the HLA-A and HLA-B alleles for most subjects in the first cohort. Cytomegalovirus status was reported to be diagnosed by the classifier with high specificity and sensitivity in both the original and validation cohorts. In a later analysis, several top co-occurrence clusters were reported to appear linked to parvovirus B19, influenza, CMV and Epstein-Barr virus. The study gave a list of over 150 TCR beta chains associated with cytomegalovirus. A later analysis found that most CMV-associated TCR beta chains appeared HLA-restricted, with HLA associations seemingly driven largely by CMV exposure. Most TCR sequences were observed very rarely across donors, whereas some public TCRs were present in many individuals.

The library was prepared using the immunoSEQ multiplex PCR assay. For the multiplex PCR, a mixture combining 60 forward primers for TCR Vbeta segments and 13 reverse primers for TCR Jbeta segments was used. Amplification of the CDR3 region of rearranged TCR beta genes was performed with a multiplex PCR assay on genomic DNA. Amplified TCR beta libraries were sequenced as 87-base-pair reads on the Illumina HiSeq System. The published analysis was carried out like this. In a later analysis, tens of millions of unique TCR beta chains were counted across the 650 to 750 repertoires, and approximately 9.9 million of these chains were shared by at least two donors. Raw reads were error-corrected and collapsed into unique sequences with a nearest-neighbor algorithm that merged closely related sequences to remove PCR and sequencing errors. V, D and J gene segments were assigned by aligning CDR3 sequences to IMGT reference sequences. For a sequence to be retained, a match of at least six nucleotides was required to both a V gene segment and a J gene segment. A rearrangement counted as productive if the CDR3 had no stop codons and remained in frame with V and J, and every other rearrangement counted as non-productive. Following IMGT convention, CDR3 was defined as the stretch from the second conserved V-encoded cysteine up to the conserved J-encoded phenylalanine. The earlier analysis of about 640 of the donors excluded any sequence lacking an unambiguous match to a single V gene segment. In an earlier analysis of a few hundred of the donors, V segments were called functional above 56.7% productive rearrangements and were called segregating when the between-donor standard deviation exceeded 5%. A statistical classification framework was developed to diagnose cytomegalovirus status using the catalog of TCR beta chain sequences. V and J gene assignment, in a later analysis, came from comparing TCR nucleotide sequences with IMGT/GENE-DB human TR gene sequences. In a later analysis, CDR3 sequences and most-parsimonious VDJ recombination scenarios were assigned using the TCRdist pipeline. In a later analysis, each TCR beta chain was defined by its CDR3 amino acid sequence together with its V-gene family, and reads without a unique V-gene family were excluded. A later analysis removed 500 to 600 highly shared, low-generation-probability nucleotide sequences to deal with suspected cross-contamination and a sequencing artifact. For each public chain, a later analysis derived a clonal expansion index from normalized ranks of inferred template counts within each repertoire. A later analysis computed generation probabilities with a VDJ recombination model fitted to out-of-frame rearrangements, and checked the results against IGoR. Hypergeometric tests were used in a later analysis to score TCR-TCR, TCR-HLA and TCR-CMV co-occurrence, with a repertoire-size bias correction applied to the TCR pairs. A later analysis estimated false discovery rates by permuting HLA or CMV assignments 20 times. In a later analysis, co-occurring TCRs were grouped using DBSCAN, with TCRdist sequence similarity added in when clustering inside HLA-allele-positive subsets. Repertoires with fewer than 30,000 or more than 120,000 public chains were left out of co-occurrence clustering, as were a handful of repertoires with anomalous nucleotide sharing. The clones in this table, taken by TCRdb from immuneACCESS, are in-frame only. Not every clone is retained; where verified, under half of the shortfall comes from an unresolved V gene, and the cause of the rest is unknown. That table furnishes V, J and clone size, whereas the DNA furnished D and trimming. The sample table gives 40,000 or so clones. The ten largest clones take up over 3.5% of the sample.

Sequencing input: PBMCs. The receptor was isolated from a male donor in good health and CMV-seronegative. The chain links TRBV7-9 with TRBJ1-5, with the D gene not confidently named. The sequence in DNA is TGTGCCAGCAGCACCACTCCGGGAAATCAGCCCCAGCATTTT. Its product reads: CASSTTPGNQPQHF.